The present TCR beta chain was sequenced within a study of T cell repertoires in cytomegalovirus infection. In the study overall: Both a matching HLA type and CMV infection were indicated by public TCR beta signatures. Findings and limits, study-wide: CMV-specific HLA-C-restricted TCR beta clonotypes dominated the ex vivo response. Summed frequency of shared TCR beta families picked out CMV carriers who also had the relevant HLA.

This clonotype was seen more than once but under ten times. Its target is unknown. TCRdb re-analysed the reads in MiXCR, keeping a single row per CDR3 protein. The profile shows about 830,000 distinct CDR3 sequences, 32% of them singletons. In germline, CDR1 is MNHEY, CDR2 SMNVEV (reference sequence). This CDR3 has 16 residues. The J segment lost 1 base and the V segment lost 3 bases, leaving 8 bases of the junction unmatched. The chain couples TRBV27 to TRBJ1-1, with 7 bases aligning to TRBD1. The TCR originated in a human donor in good health (CMV status not recorded). Some clones in this sample may be carry-over from other donors' samples. The specimen comprised cultured CD8+ T cells from PBMCs, sampled from culture after CMV antigen stimulation. CDR3 protein: CASSFYGGTANTEAFF. DNA for the CDR3: TGTGCCAGCAGTTTCTATGGGGGGACAGCGAACACTGAAGCTTTCTTT.